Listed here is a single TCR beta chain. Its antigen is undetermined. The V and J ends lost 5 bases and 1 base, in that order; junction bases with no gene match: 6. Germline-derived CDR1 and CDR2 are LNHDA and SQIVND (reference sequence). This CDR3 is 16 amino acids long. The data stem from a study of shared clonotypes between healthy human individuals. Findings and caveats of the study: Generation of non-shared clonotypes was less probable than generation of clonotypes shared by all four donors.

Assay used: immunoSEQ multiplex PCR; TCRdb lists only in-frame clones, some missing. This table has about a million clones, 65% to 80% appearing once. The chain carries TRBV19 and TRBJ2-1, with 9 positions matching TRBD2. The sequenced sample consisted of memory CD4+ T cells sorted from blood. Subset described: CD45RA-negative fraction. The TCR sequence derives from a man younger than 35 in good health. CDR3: CASSSRLAGSYNEQFF. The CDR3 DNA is TGTGCCAGTAGTTCTCGCCTAGCGGGGTCCTACAATGAGCAGTTCTTC.